This TCR beta chain was recovered during a study of regulatory T cells in long-lasting Graves disease. Study details: Graves' cases, newly diagnosed, had used antithyroid drugs under 3 months. General observations from the study: Relative to new patients (roughly 970), persistent patients exhibited greater sharing of public clonotypes (about 3,000).

Arm-PCR of CDR3 regions and iRepertoire HTBI primers were the basis on which TCR beta libraries were built. MiXCR, run by TCRdb on the multiplex PCR reads, gives a single entry per CDR3 protein. Here the sample spans 350,000 to 400,000 distinct CDR3 sequences, around a sixth being singletons. Described time point: newly diagnosed GD, antithyroid drugs for less than 3 months. Extracted PBMC RNA gave rise to the TCR library. Deletions cut 4 bases from V and 3 bases from J, with 16 bases between. Germline values: CDR1 SGHKS, CDR2 YYEKEE (reference sequence). The CDR3 spans 16 residues. This clonotype was seen a handful of times. Its antigen is undetermined.

The receptor was isolated from a female donor with Graves disease. The sequencing used peripheral blood mononuclear cells (PBMCs), collected at new diagnosis, from a patient treated with antithyroid drugs. The gene calls are TRBV5-5 and TRBJ2-2; tentatively, D is TRBD1 (6 bases). The CDR3 DNA sequence: TGTGCCAGCAGCCCTTGGTTTGAGGGGGACACCGGGGAGCTGTTTTTT. Protein product: CASSPWFEGDTGELFF.